These T cell receptor beta chains were read from a single sample in a study of blood T cell repertoires in COVID-19. Only in-frame clones appear in the TCRdb table, and some are missing; sequencing was by immunoSEQ multiplex PCR. The profile shows about 150,000 clones, about four fifths of them singletons. Sequenced sample: peripheral blood. These receptors were taken from a human donor with acute or convalescent COVID-19. The donor label of this sample is uncertain. Each CDR3 is given with its conserved first and last residue. The D gene is left open where the match is weak. The size of a clone is reported for some rows only, either as once, few or many, or as a class for expanded clones.

clone_size	v_call	d_call	cdr3_length	j_call	cdr3_nt	cdr3_aa
.	TRBV19	TRBD1	15	TRBJ1-1	TGTGCCAGTAGTGCTGGGACAGGGAAAGTCGGGTCAGCTTTCTTT	CASSAGTGKVGSAFF
.	TRBV5-1	.	16	TRBJ2-3	TGCGCCAGCAGCTTGGCCTCCCAGGACTACACAGATACGCAGTATTTT	CASSLASQDYTDTQYF
.	TRBV27	.	16	TRBJ1-1	TGTGCCAGCAGTTTATCGGGGCGTCTAGGGAACACTGAAGCTTTCTTT	CASSLSGRLGNTEAFF
.	TRBV27	.	15	TRBJ1-4	TGTGCCAGCAGTTTATCGTGGCAGGCTAATGAAAAACTGTTTTTT	CASSLSWQANEKLFF
.	TRBV30	.	16	TRBJ1-3	TGTGCCTGGAGTCGGCAGGGCAGTTGGGCAGGAAACACCATATATTTT	CAWSRQGSWAGNTIYF
.	TRBV5-1	.	16	TRBJ1-1	TGCGCCAGCAGCTTGGGCGGGGCCAGGTCGAACACTGAAGCTTTCTTT	CASSLGGARSNTEAFF
.	TRBV19	.	12	TRBJ1-3	TGTGCCAGTACTAGTGATGGAAACACCATATATTTT	CASTSDGNTIYF
.	TRBV11-3	.	17	TRBJ2-1	TGTGCCAGCAGCCTCCGGGCCGGGATGGGAGATCACGGTGAGCAGTTCTTC	CASSLRAGMGDHGEQFF
once	TRBV24-1	TRBD2	20	TRBJ2-1	TGTGCCACCAGTGATCCGGCCCTCTATTCTAGCGGGGGGGCCAGAGATGAGCAGTTCTTC	CATSDPALYSSGGARDEQFF
.	TRBV19	TRBD1	16	TRBJ1-1	TGTGCCAGTAGTACCGCGACAGGGGGCGGAGGCGGGGAAGCTTTCTTT	CASSTATGGGGGEAFF
.	TRBV19	TRBD1	17	TRBJ1-1	TGTGCCAGTAGTATAGATCTGGGGACAGCGATGAACACTGAAGCTTTCTTT	CASSIDLGTAMNTEAFF
.	TRBV18	.	12	TRBJ1-1	TGTGCCAGCTACGATCAACAGGGAAAAGCTTTCTTT	CASYDQQGKAFF
once	TRBV10-3	TRBD1	12	TRBJ1-6	TGTGCCATCGGGACAGAAAAATCACCCCTCCACTTT	CAIGTEKSPLHF
.	TRBV3-1/TRBV3-2	.	16	TRBJ2-1	TGTGCCAGCAGCCAAGATCGGGCGGGGGCCTCGAATGAGCAGTTCTTC	CASSQDRAGASNEQFF
.	TRBV11-2	TRBD1	13	TRBJ1-2	TGTGCCAGCAGGAGGGGGCGCGACTATGGCTACACCTTC	CASRRGRDYGYTF
.	TRBV18	TRBD1	18	TRBJ1-2	TGTGCCAGCTCCCGACTCGGGACAGGGGGCACCTCTAACTATGGCTACACCTTC	CASSRLGTGGTSNYGYTF
.	TRBV5-4	TRBD2	15	TRBJ2-2	TGTGCCAGCAGCTCGGGACTAGCGGGGTCCGGGGAGCTGTTTTTT	CASSSGLAGSGELFF
.	TRBV3-1/TRBV3-2	TRBD1	16	TRBJ2-3	TGTGCCAGCAGCCGATTACAGGGGGCAAATATGAATACGCAGTATTTT	CASSRLQGANMNTQYF
.	TRBV27	.	14	TRBJ1-1	TGTGCCAGCAGCGCCGACAGAACCAACACTGAAGCTTTCTTT	CASSADRTNTEAFF
once	TRBV18	TRBD1	15	TRBJ2-1	TGTGCCAGCTCACTGGGGACAGGGAGAGAAAATGAGCAGTTCTTC	CASSLGTGRENEQFF
.	TRBV19	.	12	TRBJ2-1	TGTGCCAGTAGTGGGGCCTACACACAGCAGTTCTTC	CASSGAYTQQFF
.	TRBV7-8	.	14	TRBJ1-1	TGTGCCAGCAGCTTAGGAAGCCAGAACACTGAAGCTTTCTTT	CASSLGSQNTEAFF
.	TRBV15	.	17	TRBJ1-3	TGTGCCACCAGCAGAATGGGGCGAGCCCTCTCTGGAAACACCATATATTTT	CATSRMGRALSGNTIYF
.	TRBV7-6	TRBD1	16	TRBJ1-1	TGTGCCAGCAGCCATGGGACAGGGGGGCCGAACACTGAAGCTTTCTTT	CASSHGTGGPNTEAFF
few	TRBV24-1	TRBD1	15	TRBJ2-2	TGTGCCACCAGTGATCGGGACAGGGGAACCGGGGAGCTGTTTTTT	CATSDRDRGTGELFF
.	TRBV7-9	.	14	TRBJ1-6	TGTGCCAGCAGCCGCCCCAGTATCAATTCACCCCTCCACTTT	CASSRPSINSPLHF
few	TRBV5-4	.	13	TRBJ1-2	TGTGCCAGCAGCTGGGAGAGGGGAGGGGGCTACACCTTC	CASSWERGGGYTF
.	TRBV4-1	.	12	TRBJ1-4	TGCGCCAGCAGCCAAGATAACTCAAAACTGTTTTTT	CASSQDNSKLFF
.	TRBV2	.	16	TRBJ1-1	TGTGCCAGCAGTGAAGCGCAAGGACAGTGGGGGACTGAAGCTTTCTTT	CASSEAQGQWGTEAFF
.	TRBV5-4	.	12	TRBJ1-3	TGTGCCAGCAGCCTCGGGGGAAACACCATATATTTT	CASSLGGNTIYF
few	TRBV13	.	18	TRBJ1-3	TGTGCCAGCAGCTTGAGATCGTGGGGGCCTACCTCTGGAAACACCATATATTTT	CASSLRSWGPTSGNTIYF
.	TRBV10-1	TRBD1	14	TRBJ1-5	TGCGCCAGCAGTCGGGACAGGGGGCCGGAGCCCCAGCATTTT	CASSRDRGPEPQHF
.	TRBV21-1	.	14	TRBJ2-7	TGTGCCAGCAGCATTGCCACCGGTCCCTACGAGCAGTACTTC	CASSIATGPYEQYF
.	TRBV6-6	.	15	TRBJ1-5	TGTGCCAGCAGTACCCGGGGGGCGGGGAATCAGCCCCAGCATTTT	CASSTRGAGNQPQHF
.	TRBV7-3	TRBD2	15	TRBJ2-3	TGTGCCAGCAGCTCAGCGGGGGGGCGGACAGATACGCAGTATTTT	CASSSAGGRTDTQYF
.	TRBV6-5	TRBD1	14	TRBJ1-1	TGTGCCAGCAGCACAGGGGAATCGAACACTGAAGCTTTCTTT	CASSTGESNTEAFF
.	TRBV27	.	15	TRBJ1-5	TGTGCCAGCAGTTTATTTTCGGGTAGCAATCAGCCCCAGCATTTT	CASSLFSGSNQPQHF
.	TRBV24-1	.	15	TRBJ1-2	TGTGCCACCAGTGACCCTCGGACGGGGAACTATGGCTACACCTTC	CATSDPRTGNYGYTF
once	TRBV7-9	.	14	TRBJ1-4	TGTGCCAGCAGCTTCGGCAGGTCTAATGAAAAACTGTTTTTT	CASSFGRSNEKLFF
few	TRBV19	.	15	TRBJ2-6	TGTGCCAGTAGACAGGACCACTCTGGGGCCAACGTCCTGACTTTC	CASRQDHSGANVLTF
.	TRBV10-3	.	15	TRBJ2-1	TGTGCCATCAGTGAGTCGAGCGGCGCCTACAATGAGCAGTTCTTC	CAISESSGAYNEQFF
once	TRBV10-1	.	11	TRBJ2-4	TGCGCCAGCAGGTACAGTGACATTCAGTACTTC	CASRYSDIQYF
.	TRBV19	TRBD2	15	TRBJ2-1	TGTGCCAGTAGTCAACGACTAGCGTTGTACAATGAGCAGTTCTTC	CASSQRLALYNEQFF